The 15 T cell receptor beta chains reported below all come from one sample, sequenced in a study of glioma-infiltrating T cells after dendritic cell vaccination. The repertoire was sequenced with immunoSEQ multiplex PCR; TCRdb's copy has only in-frame clones and lacks some. The table lists over 90,000 clones, roughly 79% of them singletons. This specimen was blood, taken before dendritic cell vaccination. Receptors originate from a human donor with glioblastoma.

The V call is TRBV11-3, the J call TRBJ2-5, with no clear D. Germline values: CDR1 SGHNT, CDR2 YENEEA. CDR3 length: 15 amino acids. The germline V and J ends were trimmed by 1 base and 0 bases, with 9 bases remaining between them. The DNA for the CDR3 is TGTGCCAGCAGCTTAGTTGTCTCGTACCAAGAGACCCAGTACTTC. Protein: CASSLVVSYQETQYF.

The chain has TRBV11-2 and TRBJ2-5; weak D call: TRBD2 (5 bases). The germline V and J ends were trimmed by 3 bases and 5 bases, with 19 bases remaining between them. Germline V lookup: CDR1 SGHAT, CDR2 FQNNGV. CDR3 length: 16 amino acids. CDR3 region: CASSFSPRADGETQYF. CDR3 bases: TGTGCCAGCAGCTTTTCTCCGCGGGCCGACGGCGAGACCCAGTACTTC.

This rearrangement joins TRBV27 to TRBJ1-5; D is unclear. The CDR3 is made up of 12 amino acids. CDR1 MNHEY and CDR2 SMNVEV come from the germline V gene (reference sequence). V gave up 4 bases and J gave up 2 bases, with 3 bases separating them. CDR3 sequence: CASSSGNQPQHF. The CDR3 DNA sequence: TGTGCCAGCAGTTCGGGCAATCAGCCCCAGCATTTT.

This clone showed up just a few times. The chain is built from TRBV4-3 and TRBJ1-2, with D maybe TRBD1 (6 bases). The CDR3 extends over 14 amino acids. Trimming stripped 4 bases from V and 4 bases from J, with 13 bases between. Germline loops: CDR1 LGHNA, CDR2 YSLEER. CDR3 in amino acids: CASSLGEGGYGYTF. CDR3 coding DNA: TGCGCCAGCAGCCTGGGAGAAGGGGGCTATGGCTACACCTTC.

The chain is built from TRBV6-5 and TRBJ1-2; D possibly corresponds to TRBD1 (6 bases). The CDR3 has 13 amino acids. Trimming took off 6 bases at V and 8 bases at J, with 16 bases between the two ends. The V gene's germline CDR1 is MNHEY and CDR2 SVGAGI. Here the CDR3 DNA reads TGTGCCAGCAGCCGGGGACAACCCCGGGGCTACACCTTC. Residues: CASSRGQPRGYTF.

The CDR3 DNA follows: TGTGCCAGCAGCGTAGGCATAGGGGGCGGGAACACTGAAGCTTTCTTT. This sequence encodes CASSVGIGGGNTEAFF. This chain connects TRBV9 to TRBJ1-1; 7 bases agree with TRBD1. The ends lost 0 bases at V and 1 base at J; junction bases unmatched: 6. The germline gives CDR1 SGDLS, CDR2 YYNGEE. The CDR3 has 16 residues.

This chain links TRBV2 with TRBJ2-3; D may be TRBD2 (7 bases). The CDR3 runs 16 residues. Germline V lookup: CDR1 SNHLY, CDR2 FYNNEI. V lost 8 bases, J lost 2 bases, and 20 bases lay in between. The chain's CDR3 is CASLEGRGAYTDTQYF. In DNA, the CDR3 is TGTGCCAGCCTGGAGGGTCGGGGGGCCTACACAGATACGCAGTATTTT.

The J gene is TRBJ2-5, the V gene TRBV5-4; 9 positions agree with TRBD1. The germline gives CDR1 SGHNT, CDR2 YYREEE (reference sequence). V shed 6 bases, J shed 5 bases, and the junction held 11 bases outside the gene matches. The CDR3 has 15 residues. The CDR3 nucleotides are TGTGCCAGCACCACCGGGACAGGGCGTGGGGAGACCCAGTACTTC. Residues: CASTTGTGRGETQYF. The full variable domain, completed using reference TRBV5-4 and TRBJ2-5, is ETGVTQSPTHLIKTRGQQVTLRCSSQSGHNTVSWYQQALGQGPQFIFQYYREEENGRGNFPPRFSGLQFPNYSSELNVNALELDDSALYLCASTTGTGRGETQYFGPGTRLLVL.

The V gene is TRBV4-1, the J gene TRBJ2-3; 13 nucleotides align to TRBD2. The CDR3 is made up of 18 amino acids. Germline V lookup: CDR1 MGHRA, CDR2 YSYEKL. V was clipped by 2 bases and J by 6 bases; unmatched bases: 11. The CDR3: CASSQPILLAGGPDTQYF. CDR3 coding DNA: TGCGCCAGCAGCCAACCTATTTTACTAGCGGGGGGGCCGGATACGCAGTATTTT.

The chain has TRBV30 and TRBJ1-4; D may be TRBD1 (6 bases). The V end lost 3 bases, the J end lost 10 bases, and 18 bases lay between the germline ends. The CDR3 has 14 amino acids. Germline V gene sequence: CDR1 GTSNPN, CDR2 SVGIG (reference sequence). This chain's CDR3 is CAWSRPDRSAKLFF. CDR3 nucleotide sequence: TGTGCCTGGAGCCGACCCGACAGGTCCGCAAAACTGTTTTTT.

The chain combines TRBV30 with TRBJ2-3, with 9 bases identical to TRBD1. CDR1 is GTSNPN, CDR2 SVGIG, per germline (reference sequence). The CDR3 loop spans 15 amino acids. V gave up 2 bases and J gave up 7 bases; unmatched junction bases: 10. In DNA form, the CDR3 reads TGTGCCTGGAGTCATAGGGGACAGGGTTGGAATACGCAGTATTTT. Translated: CAWSHRGQGWNTQYF.

CDR3 DNA sequence: TGTGCCAGCAGCCAAGAAGAGGTCAGGGTCAGCAATCAGCCCCAGCATTTT. It specifies CASSQEEVRVSNQPQHF. The chain links TRBV4-2 to TRBJ1-5; a possible D gene is TRBD1 (5 bases). Trimming stripped 0 bases from V and 1 base from J, with 13 bases between. In germline, CDR1 is LGHNA, CDR2 YNFKEQ. The CDR3 is 17 amino acids.

The gene calls are TRBV10-1 and TRBJ1-1; D uncertain. V was trimmed by 4 bases and J by 8 bases, leaving 11 bases between them. Germline-derived CDR1 and CDR2 are WNHNN and SYGVQD (reference sequence). The CDR3 contains 12 residues. In DNA form, the CDR3 reads TGCGCCAGCAGTGCCGGTCCGAAAGAAGCTTTCTTT. This codes for CASSAGPKEAFF.

The chain is built from TRBV11-2 and TRBJ1-4; D perhaps matches TRBD1 (6 bases). The CDR3 has 17 residues. Trimming stripped 5 bases from V and 0 bases from J, with 16 bases between. CDR1 is SGHAT, CDR2 FQNNGV, per germline. The CDR3 loop is CASSRTGGGATNEKLFF. CDR3 in DNA: TGTGCCAGCAGCCGTACGGGGGGCGGCGCAACTAATGAAAAACTGTTTTTT.

This clone was seen a few times. The rearrangement links TRBV14 to TRBJ2-5; no definite D call. V was pared by 5 bases and J by 5 bases, with 12 bases between. CDR1 is SGHDN and CDR2 is FVKESK in the germline V gene. CDR3 length equals 13 residues. For the CDR3, the DNA is TGTGCCAGCAGCGACGGCTATAGCGAGACCCAGTACTTC. This codes for CASSDGYSETQYF.